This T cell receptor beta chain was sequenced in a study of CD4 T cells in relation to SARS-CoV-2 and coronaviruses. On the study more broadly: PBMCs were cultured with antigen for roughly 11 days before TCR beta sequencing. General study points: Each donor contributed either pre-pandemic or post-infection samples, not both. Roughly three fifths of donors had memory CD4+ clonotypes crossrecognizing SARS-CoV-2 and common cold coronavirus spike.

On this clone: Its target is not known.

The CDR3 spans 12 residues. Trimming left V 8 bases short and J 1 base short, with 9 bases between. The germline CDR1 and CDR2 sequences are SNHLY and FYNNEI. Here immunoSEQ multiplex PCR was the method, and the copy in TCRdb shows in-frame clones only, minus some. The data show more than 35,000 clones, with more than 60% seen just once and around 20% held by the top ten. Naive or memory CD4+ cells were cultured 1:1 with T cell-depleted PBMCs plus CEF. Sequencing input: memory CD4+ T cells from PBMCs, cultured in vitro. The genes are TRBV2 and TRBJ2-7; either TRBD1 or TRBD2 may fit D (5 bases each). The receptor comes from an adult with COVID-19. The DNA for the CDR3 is TGTGCCAGCGGGGGTCTATCCTACGAGCAGTACTTC. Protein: CASGGLSYEQYF.